These T cell receptor beta chains were read from a single sample in a study of T cell repertoires in aging, cancer and after chemotherapy. TCRdb recomputed calls from the multiplex PCR reads with MiXCR, one row per CDR3 protein. The sample lists some 15,000 distinct CDR3 sequences; 40% to 55% were seen once. The material sequenced was blood. The receptor source for this set is a human donor in good health. The CDR3 runs from the conserved cysteine through the conserved F or W. Fields, in order: D gene, clone size, J gene, V gene, CDR3 DNA, CDR3 protein. The D gene is left open where the match is weak. The size of a clone is reported for some rows only, either as once, few or many, or as a class for expanded clones.

TRBD2 | - | TRBJ2-7 | TRBV5-1 | TGCGCCAGCAGCCTGGGACTAGCGGATGGGAGATCCTACGAGCAGTACTTC | CASSLGLADGRSYEQYF
- | - | TRBJ2-5 | TRBV12-3/TRBV12-4 | TGTGCCAGCAGTTTAGTAACAGAGGAGACCCAGTACTTC | CASSLVTEETQYF
- | - | TRBJ2-2 | TRBV6-5 | TGTGCCAGCATCTCCCTCGGGCGGGGTCCTGAGGGCACCGGGGAGCTGTTTTTT | CASISLGRGPEGTGELFF
TRBD1 | few | TRBJ2-5 | TRBV30 | TGTGCCTGGACCGTCTTCGGACAGGTGGGGGAGACCCAGTACTTC | CAWTVFGQVGETQYF
TRBD2 | - | TRBJ2-1 | TRBV11-2 | TGTGCCAGCAGCTCCCGTGGTAGCGGGAGTTTCGGTGAGCAGTTCTTC | CASSSRGSGSFGEQFF
TRBD1 | - | TRBJ1-1 | TRBV19 | TGTGCTAGTAGTATTTTAAGACCGGGGACAGCGACTGAAGCTTTCTTT | CASSILRPGTATEAFF
- | - | TRBJ2-3 | TRBV6-2/TRBV6-3 | TGTGCCAGCAGACTCGAGGGAGATACGCAGTATTTT | CASRLEGDTQYF
- | few | TRBJ1-5 | TRBV19 | TGTGCCAGTAGTATCGGGGTTCGGCCCCAGCATTTT | CASSIGVRPQHF
- | once | TRBJ1-3 | TRBV18 | TGTGCCAGCCGGAACACGTCCTCTGGAAACACCATATATTTT | CASRNTSSGNTIYF
TRBD2 | - | TRBJ2-3 | TRBV27 | TGTGCCAGCAGTCCCGGACTAGCGGTCCTTAGCACAGATACGCAGTATTTT | CASSPGLAVLSTDTQYF
- | - | TRBJ2-7 | TRBV6-5 | TGTGCCAGCAGTTACTCTGGACAGGAGCAGTACTTC | CASSYSGQEQYF
- | - | TRBJ2-7 | TRBV18 | TGTGCCAGCTCACCACCCTTGGGCAGCCTGAGCGAGCAGTACTTC | CASSPPLGSLSEQYF
- | - | TRBJ2-2 | TRBV19 | TGTGCCAGTAGTATACCAGGGGCGTCCACCGGGGAGCTGTTTTTT | CASSIPGASTGELFF
TRBD2 | few | TRBJ2-7 | TRBV5-4 | TGTGCCAGCAGCCCCCATCTAGCGGGAGGCGCCTACGAGCAGTACTTC | CASSPHLAGGAYEQYF
- | - | TRBJ1-6 | TRBV7-4 | TGTGCCAGCCCGGAGTCGATCAGCACTAAATTCAATTCACCCCTCCACTTT | CASPESISTKFNSPLHF
- | - | TRBJ2-2 | TRBV12-3/TRBV12-4 | TGTGCCAGCAGTTTAGGGGCACAGGCAGTAAACACCGGGGAGCTGTTTTTT | CASSLGAQAVNTGELFF
TRBD1 | - | TRBJ2-5 | TRBV5-3 | TGTGCCAGAAGCTGGGACAGACCCCAAGAGACCCAGTACTTC | CARSWDRPQETQYF
- | few | TRBJ2-2 | TRBV7-6 | TGTGCCAGCAGCTTAGAAGGTGCGGGATGGGAGCTGTTTTTT | CASSLEGAGWELFF
- | - | TRBJ2-3 | TRBV6-5 | TGTGCCAGCAGTTACTTGCGGACCGTTGAAGATACGCAGTATTTT | CASSYLRTVEDTQYF
- | medium-sized | TRBJ2-3 | TRBV29-1 | TGCAGTCCCAACCCAGAGGCCACAGATACGCAGTATTTT | CSPNPEATDTQYF
- | few | TRBJ1-1 | TRBV6-1 | TGTGCCAGCAGCCTAGCGTTAGGCGGTGAAGCTTTCTTT | CASSLALGGEAFF
- | few | TRBJ2-2 | TRBV5-6 | TGTGCCAGCAGCTTGTTGGTTCGAGTGAACACCGGGGAGCTGTTTTTT | CASSLLVRVNTGELFF
- | - | TRBJ2-5 | TRBV18 | TGTGCCAGCTCACCATTGGATCAAGAGACCCAGTACTTC | CASSPLDQETQYF
TRBD2 | - | TRBJ2-2 | TRBV12-3/TRBV12-4 | TGTGCCAGCATCCGTAGCGGGAGCCCCGGGGAGCTGTTTTTT | CASIRSGSPGELFF
- | - | TRBJ2-4 | TRBV27 | TGTGCCAGCAGTTTATACCCGACACTAGCCAAAAACATTCAGTACTTC | CASSLYPTLAKNIQYF
- | - | TRBJ2-7 | TRBV6-5 | TGTGCCAGCAGTTTCTTGACAGGCTCCTACGAGCAGTACTTC | CASSFLTGSYEQYF
TRBD2 | - | TRBJ2-7 | TRBV5-4 | TGTGCCAGCAGCTTGGGTAGCGGGAGCTCCTACGAGCAGTACTTC | CASSLGSGSSYEQYF
- | medium-sized | TRBJ2-1 | TRBV29-1 | TGCAGCAGCCGTCAACATGTTGAGCAGTTCTTC | CSSRQHVEQFF
TRBD2 | - | TRBJ2-7 | TRBV29-1 | TGCAGCGTGGGGGGACGACTAGCGGGAGGGGTCCACGAGCAGTACTTC | CSVGGRLAGGVHEQYF
TRBD1 | - | TRBJ1-6 | TRBV15 | TGTGCCACCAGCCTGGACAGGGGGAATTCACCCCTCCACTTT | CATSLDRGNSPLHF
TRBD2 | - | TRBJ2-7 | TRBV27 | TGTGCCAGCAGCCCTACTAGCGGGGAACCCTACGAGCAGTACTTC | CASSPTSGEPYEQYF
TRBD2 | - | TRBJ2-5 | TRBV12-3/TRBV12-4 | TGTGCCAGCAGTTCTAGCGGAGGAGAGACCCAGTACTTC | CASSSSGGETQYF
TRBD2 | - | TRBJ2-2 | TRBV19 | TGTGCCAGTAAAGGAGTAACCAGCGGGACGACCGGGGAGCTGTTTTTT | CASKGVTSGTTGELFF
TRBD2 | - | TRBJ2-1 | TRBV5-5 | TGTGCCAGCAGCACACTAGCGGGAGGCCCCTACAATGAGCAGTTCTTC | CASSTLAGGPYNEQFF
TRBD1 | medium-sized | TRBJ1-2 | TRBV29-1 | TGCAGCGTTGATAGTGGGACAGGGCACTATGGCTACACCTTC | CSVDSGTGHYGYTF
TRBD1 | - | TRBJ2-7 | TRBV12-3/TRBV12-4 | TGTGCCAGCAGCTTGGGCCGTCGATTTGTTGAAAGGACAGGGTACTACGAGCAGTACTTC | CASSLGRRFVERTGYYEQYF
- | - | TRBJ2-7 | TRBV27 | TGTGCCAGCAGTAAAATTACTCCCCCCTACGAGCAGTACTTC | CASSKITPPYEQYF
- | few | TRBJ2-5 | TRBV6-1 | TGTGCCAGCACTCCCAATGGCGGGCCCTGGGGCCAAGAGACCCAGTACTTC | CASTPNGGPWGQETQYF
TRBD1 | - | TRBJ1-2 | TRBV6-5 | TGTGCCAGCAGTTACAACAGGGGGCAGTCTAACTATGGCTACACCTTC | CASSYNRGQSNYGYTF
- | - | TRBJ2-7 | TRBV12-3/TRBV12-4 | TGTGCCAGCAGTTTAGCCGCAGGGATGACCTACGAGCAGTACTTC | CASSLAAGMTYEQYF
- | - | TRBJ2-6 | TRBV15 | TGTGCCACCAGCAGAGCCCGGAGAGGGGGCTCTGGGGCCAACGTCCTGACTTTC | CATSRARRGGSGANVLTF
- | - | TRBJ1-5 | TRBV30 | TGTGCCTGGAGCCCGAGGGGGGGGTACGATCAGCCCCAGCATTTT | CAWSPRGGYDQPQHF
TRBD2 | - | TRBJ2-2 | TRBV5-4 | TGTGCCAGCAGCTTGGGGACTAGCGGGTACACCGGGGAGCTGTTTTTT | CASSLGTSGYTGELFF
- | - | TRBJ1-2 | TRBV19 | TGTGCCAGTAGTCCGCAGACACGCTATGGCTACACCTTC | CASSPQTRYGYTF
TRBD2 | few | TRBJ2-7 | TRBV27 | TGTGCCAGCGCAGAGGATGGGACTAGCGAGCAGTACTTC | CASAEDGTSEQYF